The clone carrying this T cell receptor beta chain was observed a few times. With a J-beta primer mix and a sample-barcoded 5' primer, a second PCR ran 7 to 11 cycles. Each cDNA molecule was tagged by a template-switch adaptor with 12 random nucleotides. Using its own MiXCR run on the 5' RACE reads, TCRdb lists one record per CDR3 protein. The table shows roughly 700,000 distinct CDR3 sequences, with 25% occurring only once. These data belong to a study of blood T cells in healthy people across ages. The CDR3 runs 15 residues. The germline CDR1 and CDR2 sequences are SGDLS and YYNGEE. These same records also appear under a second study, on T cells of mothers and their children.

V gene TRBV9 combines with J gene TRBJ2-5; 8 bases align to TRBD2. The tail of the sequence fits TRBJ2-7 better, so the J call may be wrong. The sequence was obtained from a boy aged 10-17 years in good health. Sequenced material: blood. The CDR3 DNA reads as TGTGCCAGCAGCGTAGCCCCCGGGGGGGCCTACGAGCAGTACTTC. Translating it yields CASSVAPGGAYEQYF.